A selection of T cell receptor beta chains follows, all from one sample in a study of shared clonotypes between healthy human individuals. The data were produced by immunoSEQ multiplex PCR, yet TCRdb's version contains in-frame clones alone and is incomplete. The sample shows approximately 2.5 million clones, roughly 93% of them seen only once. Sequenced input: naive CD4+ T cells from PBMCs. These TCRs come from a man between 18 and 29 years old in good health. Some clones in this sample may be carry-over from other donors' samples. Both conserved end residues are part of each CDR3. Each record gives: D gene, J gene, clone size, V gene, CDR3 protein, CDR3 DNA. The D gene is left open where the match is weak. Some rows have no size entry. The others give once, few or many, or a class for an expanded clone.

NA,TRBJ2-7,NA,TRBV7-8,CASSPGTYSYEQYF,TGTGCCAGCAGCCCCGGGACATACAGTTACGAGCAGTACTTC
NA,TRBJ2-7,once,TRBV5-6,CASSLGWETYEQYF,TGTGCCAGCAGCCTTGGGTGGGAGACCTACGAGCAGTACTTC
NA,TRBJ2-1,NA,TRBV14,CASSPGVWRAYSYNEQFF,TGTGCCAGCAGCCCCGGGGTCTGGAGGGCGTACTCCTACAATGAGCAGTTCTTC
NA,TRBJ2-3,NA,TRBV11-2,CASTVGGGSDPTDTQYF,TGTGCCAGCACCGTGGGGGGGGGCTCGGACCCCACAGATACGCAGTATTTT
TRBD2,TRBJ2-3,NA,TRBV2,CASRASGRNTQYF,TGTGCCAGCAGGGCTAGCGGGAGAAATACGCAGTATTTT
NA,TRBJ2-2,NA,TRBV19,CASSILGRSVNGELFF,TGTGCCAGTAGTATTTTGGGTAGATCGGTAAACGGGGAGCTGTTTTTT
TRBD2,TRBJ2-2,NA,TRBV4-2,CASSQEGGTGELFF,TGTGCCAGCAGCCAAGAGGGGGGGACCGGGGAGCTGTTTTTT
TRBD2,TRBJ2-1,NA,TRBV4-1,CASSQDPSGKPYNEQFF,TGCGCCAGCAGCCAAGATCCTAGCGGCAAACCCTACAATGAGCAGTTCTTC
NA,TRBJ1-5,NA,TRBV28,CASSLLSGQDQPQHF,TGTGCCAGCAGTTTATTGAGCGGTCAAGATCAGCCCCAGCATTTT
TRBD2,TRBJ2-3,NA,TRBV7-2,CASSLERDYTDTQYF,TGTGCCAGCAGCTTAGAGCGGGACTACACAGATACGCAGTATTTT
TRBD1,TRBJ1-2,NA,TRBV7-2,CASSLGITGGQNGYTF,TGTGCCAGCAGCTTAGGGATTACAGGGGGCCAAAATGGCTACACCTTC
NA,TRBJ1-5,few,TRBV7-9,CASSFAGNQPQHF,TGTGCCAGCAGCTTTGCCGGGAATCAGCCCCAGCATTTT
NA,TRBJ1-1,NA,TRBV7-9,CASSLDIPEAFF,TGTGCCAGCAGCTTGGACATTCCTGAAGCTTTCTTT
NA,TRBJ1-4,NA,TRBV6-5,CASSYSRGREEKLFF,TGTGCCAGCAGTTACTCCCGGGGTCGAGAGGAAAAACTGTTTTTT